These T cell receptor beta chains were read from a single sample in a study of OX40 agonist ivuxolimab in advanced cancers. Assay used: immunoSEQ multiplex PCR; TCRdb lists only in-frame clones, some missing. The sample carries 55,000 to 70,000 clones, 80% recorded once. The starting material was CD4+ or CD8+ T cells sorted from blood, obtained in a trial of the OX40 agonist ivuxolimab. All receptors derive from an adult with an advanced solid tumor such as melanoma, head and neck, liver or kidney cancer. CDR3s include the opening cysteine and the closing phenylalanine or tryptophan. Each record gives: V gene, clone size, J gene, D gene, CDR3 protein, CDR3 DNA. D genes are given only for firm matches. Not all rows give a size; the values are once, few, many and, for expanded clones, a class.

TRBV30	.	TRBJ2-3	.	CAWIRKSDTQYF	TGTGCCTGGATTCGTAAGTCAGATACGCAGTATTTT
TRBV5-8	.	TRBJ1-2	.	CASSLRGSDYGYTF	TGTGCCAGCAGCTTAAGGGGCAGTGACTATGGCTACACCTTC
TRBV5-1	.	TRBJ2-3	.	CASSPPSGETQYF	TGCGCCAGCAGCCCCCCTTCCGGGGAGACGCAGTATTTT
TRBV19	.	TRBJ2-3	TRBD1	CATLQGSTQYF	TGTGCCACTCTACAGGGGAGTACGCAGTATTTT
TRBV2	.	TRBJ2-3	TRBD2	CASRELAGADTQYF	TGTGCCAGCAGGGAACTAGCGGGAGCAGATACGCAGTATTTT
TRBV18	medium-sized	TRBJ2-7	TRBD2	CASSRDGGAPYEQYF	TGTGCCAGCTCACGTGACGGGGGGGCCCCCTACGAGCAGTACTTC
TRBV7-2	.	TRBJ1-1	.	CASSPRGGGNTEAFF	TGTGCCAGCAGCCCTCGGGGGGGAGGGAACACTGAAGCTTTCTTT
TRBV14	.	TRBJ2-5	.	CASSQDRLSEQYF	TGTGCCAGCAGCCAAGATCGACTCTCGGAGCAGTACTTC
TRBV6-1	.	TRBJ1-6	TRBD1	CASGTGGFSPLHF	TGTGCCAGCGGGACAGGGGGGTTTTCACCCCTCCACTTT
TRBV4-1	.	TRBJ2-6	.	CASSQVVHSGANVLTF	TGCGCCAGCAGCCAAGTTGTCCACTCTGGGGCCAACGTCCTGACTTTC
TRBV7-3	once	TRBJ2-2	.	CASSFGGANTGELFF	TGTGCCAGCAGCTTTGGAGGGGCGAACACCGGGGAGCTGTTTTTT
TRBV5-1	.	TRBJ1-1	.	CASSSGMNTEAFF	TGCGCCAGCAGCTCGGGCATGAACACTGAAGCTTTCTTT
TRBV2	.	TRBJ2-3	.	CASSGSVSTQYF	TGTGCCAGCAGTGGATCTGTGAGTACGCAGTATTTT
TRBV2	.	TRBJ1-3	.	CASSGGGTVFSDTIYF	TGTGCCAGCAGTGGAGGGGGGACCGTATTTTCGGACACCATATATTTT
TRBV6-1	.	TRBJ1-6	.	CASSEGAPHLHF	TGTGCCAGCAGTGAAGGGGCCCCACACCTCCACTTT
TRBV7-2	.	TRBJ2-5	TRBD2	CASSPGGRETQYF	TGTGCCAGCAGCCCGGGGGGTAGGGAGACCCAGTACTTC
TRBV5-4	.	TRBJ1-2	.	CASTGTSFRTTTYGYTF	TGTGCCAGCACTGGGACGTCGTTTCGGACGACGACCTATGGCTACACCTTC
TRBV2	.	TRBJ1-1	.	CASKSGSRGVNTEAFF	TGTGCCAGCAAAAGTGGGAGTCGAGGGGTGAACACTGAAGCTTTCTTT
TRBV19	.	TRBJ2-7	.	CASSGTTGYEQYF	TGTGCCAGTAGTGGAACGACAGGCTACGAGCAGTACTTC
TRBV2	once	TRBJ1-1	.	CASSERRDTIPQAFF	TGTGCCAGCAGTGAAAGGAGGGACACCATTCCCCAAGCTTTCTTT
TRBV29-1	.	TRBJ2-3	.	CSVLGQRTDTQYF	TGCAGCGTCCTCGGACAACGCACAGATACGCAGTATTTT
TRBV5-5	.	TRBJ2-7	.	CASSLAAGQTYEQYF	TGTGCCAGCAGCTTGGCGGCAGGGCAGACCTACGAGCAGTACTTC